This TCR beta chain was profiled in a study of blood T cell repertoires in COVID-19 (dated by TCRdb to about 2020). Study-level background: The collaborator samples originated in the United States, Italy and Spain and spanned the acute and convalescent phases of COVID-19. The material from the prospective study consisted of cDNA or gDNA derived from T cells, B-cell-depleted T cells, or PBMCs. Subjects who had been exposed to COVID-19, were actively infected with it, or had recovered from it provided the deeply sampled blood TCRbeta repertoires that made up the dataset. The repertoires were released in a freely available public database meant as a resource for research on the immune response to SARS-CoV-2. The samples were drawn from two sources: the first 160 participants of the ongoing ImmuneRACE study, and 950 to 1,500 subjects contributed by 6 global collaborators. The sample metadata nearly always contained a de-identified subject ID, COVID-19 status, age in years and sex. Where available, HLA class I and class II types were taken from metadata supplied by the sample provider and were not determined by assay-based typing. Beyond this particular receptor, the publication reports: Clinical and demographic metadata were provided uncurated, with the amount varying by source and participant.

V drops 5 bases and J drops 4 bases, leaving 12 bases in between. The CDR3 contains 14 residues, cysteine and phenylalanine counted. Kept here is only the CDR3 DNA, which spans 42 bases and is read in frame from base 1. CDR1 SGHAT and CDR2 FQNNGV were looked up in the germline V gene. TCRbeta CDR3 regions were amplified from genomic DNA by means of the immunoSEQ Assay, a bias-controlled multiplex PCR. Turning to the authors' computational methods: The number of nucleated cells in each sample was estimated by amplification of reference gene primers within the assay. To quantify the absolute abundance of each unique TCRbeta CDR3 rearrangement, sequence reads were collapsed and filtered. For each sample, productive Simpson clonality was calculated as the square root of Simpson's diversity index over productive rearrangements. TCRdb took over this immuneACCESS table, retaining in-frame rearrangements with V and J assigned. Such tables are incomplete; in checked studies, under half of the missing clones stem from an unresolved V gene, and the remainder is unexplained. The V and J calls and clone size are taken from that table; D and trimming were inferred from the DNA. The sample table shows about 53,000 clones, and 70% to 85% are seen once. The leading ten clones occupy more than 13% of the sample.

Each collaborating institution followed its own protocols to collect whole blood in K2EDTA tubes. For TCRbeta analysis, collaborators shipped samples in one of three forms: frozen whole blood, isolated PBMCs, or DNA extracted from either of those sample types. In the case of this clone: Its antigen has not been determined. The record has no base qualities; no much larger clone is one base away.

This receptor chain uses TRBV11-2 and TRBJ2-1; the best D guess is TRBD1, with 7 bases matching. The sample comprised peripheral blood. The receptor was derived from a human donor in a cohort sampled during active COVID-19. The CDR3 region reads CASSQGGSYNEQFF. The DNA reads as follows: TGTGCCAGCAGCCAGGGGGGATCATACAATGAGCAGTTCTTC.